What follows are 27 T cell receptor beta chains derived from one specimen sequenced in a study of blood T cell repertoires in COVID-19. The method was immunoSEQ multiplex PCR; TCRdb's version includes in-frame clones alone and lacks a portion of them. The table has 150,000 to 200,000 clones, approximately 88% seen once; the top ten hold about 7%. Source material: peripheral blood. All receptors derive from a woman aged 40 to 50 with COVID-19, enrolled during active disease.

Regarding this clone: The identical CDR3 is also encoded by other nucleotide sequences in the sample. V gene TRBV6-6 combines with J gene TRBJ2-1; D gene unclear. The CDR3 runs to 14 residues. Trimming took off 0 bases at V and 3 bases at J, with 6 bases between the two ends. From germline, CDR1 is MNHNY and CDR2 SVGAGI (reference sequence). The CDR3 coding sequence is TGTGCCAGCAGTTACTCTCGAGTCTACAATGAGCAGTTCTTC. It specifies CASSYSRVYNEQFF.

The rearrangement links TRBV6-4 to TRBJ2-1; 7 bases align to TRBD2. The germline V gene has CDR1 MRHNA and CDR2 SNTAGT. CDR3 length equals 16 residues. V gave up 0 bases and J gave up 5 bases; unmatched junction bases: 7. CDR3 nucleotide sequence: TGTGCCAGCAGTGACTCGGCGGGAGTAGGGAACAATGAGCAGTTCTTC. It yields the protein CASSDSAGVGNNEQFF.

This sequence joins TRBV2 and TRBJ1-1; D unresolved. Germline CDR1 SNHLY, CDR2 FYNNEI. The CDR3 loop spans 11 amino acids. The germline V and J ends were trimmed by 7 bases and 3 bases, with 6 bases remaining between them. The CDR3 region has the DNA TGTGCCAGCAAGGACTACACTGAAGCTTTCTTT. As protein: CASKDYTEAFF.

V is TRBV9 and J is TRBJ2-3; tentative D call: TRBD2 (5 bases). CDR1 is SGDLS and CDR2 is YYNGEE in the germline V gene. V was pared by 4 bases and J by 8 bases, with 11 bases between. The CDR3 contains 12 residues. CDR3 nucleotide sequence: TGTGCCAGCAGCCCGCGGGCCCTTACGCAGTATTTT. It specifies CASSPRALTQYF.

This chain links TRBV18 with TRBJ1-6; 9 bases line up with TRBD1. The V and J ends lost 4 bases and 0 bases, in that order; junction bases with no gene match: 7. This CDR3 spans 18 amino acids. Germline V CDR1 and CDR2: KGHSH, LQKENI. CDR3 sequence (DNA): TGTGCCAGCTCACGTTCTGACAGGGGGAGCTCCTATAATTCACCCCTCCACTTT. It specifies CASSRSDRGSSYNSPLHF.

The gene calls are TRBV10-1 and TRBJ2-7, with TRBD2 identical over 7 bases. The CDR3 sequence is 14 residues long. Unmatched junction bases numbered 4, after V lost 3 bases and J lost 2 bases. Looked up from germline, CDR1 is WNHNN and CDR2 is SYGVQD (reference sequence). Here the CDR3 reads CASSDPGGAYEQYF. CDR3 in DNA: TGCGCCAGCAGTGATCCGGGGGGTGCCTACGAGCAGTACTTC.

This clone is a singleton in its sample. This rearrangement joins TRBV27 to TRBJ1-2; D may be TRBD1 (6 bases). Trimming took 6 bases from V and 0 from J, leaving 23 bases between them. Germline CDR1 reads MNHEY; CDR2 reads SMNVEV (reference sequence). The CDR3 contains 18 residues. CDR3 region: CASSLTVGGTASNYGYTF. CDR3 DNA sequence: TGTGCCAGCAGCCTTACCGTTGGGGGCACGGCTTCTAACTATGGCTACACCTTC.

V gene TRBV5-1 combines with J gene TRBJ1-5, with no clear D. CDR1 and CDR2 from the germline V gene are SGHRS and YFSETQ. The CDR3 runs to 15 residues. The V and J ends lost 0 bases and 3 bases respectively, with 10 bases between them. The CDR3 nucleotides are TGCGCCAGCAGCTTGGCGCGGTTACTCAATCAGCCCCAGCATTTT. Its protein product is CASSLARLLNQPQHF.

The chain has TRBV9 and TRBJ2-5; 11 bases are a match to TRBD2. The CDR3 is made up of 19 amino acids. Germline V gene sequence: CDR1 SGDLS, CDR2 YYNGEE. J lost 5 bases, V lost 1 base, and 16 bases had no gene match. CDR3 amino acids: CASSVPKSGTSGPLETQYF. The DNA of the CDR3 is TGTGCCAGCAGCGTACCCAAGTCCGGGACTAGCGGTCCATTGGAGACCCAGTACTTC.

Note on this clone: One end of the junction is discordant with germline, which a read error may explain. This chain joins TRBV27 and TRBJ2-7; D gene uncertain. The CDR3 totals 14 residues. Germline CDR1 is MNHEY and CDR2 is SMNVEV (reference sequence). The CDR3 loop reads CASSLSPWSYSQDF. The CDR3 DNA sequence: TGTGCCAGCAGTTTATCGCCATGGTCTTATAGTCAGGACTTC.

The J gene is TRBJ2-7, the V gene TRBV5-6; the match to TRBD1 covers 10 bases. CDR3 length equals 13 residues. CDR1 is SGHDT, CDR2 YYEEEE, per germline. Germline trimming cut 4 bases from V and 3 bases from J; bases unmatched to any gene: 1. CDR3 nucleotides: TGTGCCAGCAGCGGACAGGGGGACTACGAGCAGTACTTC. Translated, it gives CASSGQGDYEQYF.

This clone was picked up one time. DNA of the CDR3: TGTGCCAGTAGTTGGACAGGGGGCTACGAGCAGTACTTC. The encoded protein is CASSWTGGYEQYF. The gene calls are TRBV19 and TRBJ2-7; TRBD1 matches at 10 bases. Trimming at V came to 5 bases and at J to 3 bases, leaving 1 base not matched to a gene. CDR1 and CDR2 from the germline V gene are LNHDA and SQIVND (reference sequence). CDR3 length equals 13 residues.

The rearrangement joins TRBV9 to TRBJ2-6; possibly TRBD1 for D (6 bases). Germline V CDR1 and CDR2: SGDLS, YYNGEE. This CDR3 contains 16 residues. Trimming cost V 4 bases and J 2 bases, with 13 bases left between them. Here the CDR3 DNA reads TGTGCCAGCAGCCCGCACAGGGTCGCTGGGGCCAACGTCCTGACTTTC. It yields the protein CASSPHRVAGANVLTF.

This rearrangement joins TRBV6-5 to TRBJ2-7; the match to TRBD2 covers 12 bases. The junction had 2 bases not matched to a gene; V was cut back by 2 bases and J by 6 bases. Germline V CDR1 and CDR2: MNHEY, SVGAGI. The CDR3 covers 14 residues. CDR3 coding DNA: TGTGCCAGCAGTTACGCTAGCGGGGGGGCCGAGCAGTACTTC. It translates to CASSYASGGAEQYF.

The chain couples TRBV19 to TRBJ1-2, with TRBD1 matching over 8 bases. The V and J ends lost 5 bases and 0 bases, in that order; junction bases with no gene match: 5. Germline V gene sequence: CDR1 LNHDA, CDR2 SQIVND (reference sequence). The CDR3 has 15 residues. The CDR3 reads CASSPTGGPNYGYTF. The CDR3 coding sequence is TGTGCCAGTAGTCCTACAGGGGGGCCTAACTATGGCTACACCTTC.

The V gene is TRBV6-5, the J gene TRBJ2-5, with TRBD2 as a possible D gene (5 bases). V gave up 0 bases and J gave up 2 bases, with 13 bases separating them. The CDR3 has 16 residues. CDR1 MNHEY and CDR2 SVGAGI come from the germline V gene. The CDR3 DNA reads TGTGCCAGCAGTTACTCGATCGGGGAAGGGCAAGAGACCCAGTACTTC. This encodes CASSYSIGEGQETQYF.

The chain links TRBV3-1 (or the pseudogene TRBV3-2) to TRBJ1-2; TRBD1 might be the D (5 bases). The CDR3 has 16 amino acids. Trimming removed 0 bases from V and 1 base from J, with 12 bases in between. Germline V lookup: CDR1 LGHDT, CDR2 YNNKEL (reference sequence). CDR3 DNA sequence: TGTGCCAGCAGCCAAGATTTCAACGGGGGTAACTATGGCTACACCTTC. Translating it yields CASSQDFNGGNYGYTF.

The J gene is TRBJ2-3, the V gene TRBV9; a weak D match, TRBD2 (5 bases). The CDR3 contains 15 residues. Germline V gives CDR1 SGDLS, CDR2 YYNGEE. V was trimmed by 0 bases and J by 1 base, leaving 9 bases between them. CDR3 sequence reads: CASSVGVSGTDTQYF. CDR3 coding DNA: TGTGCCAGCAGCGTAGGGGTTAGCGGCACAGATACGCAGTATTTT. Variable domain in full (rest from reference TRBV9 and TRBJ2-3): DSGVTQTPKHLITATGQRVTLRCSPRSGDLSVYWYQQSLDQGLQFLIQYYNGEERAKGNILERFSAQQFPDLHSELNLSSLELGDSALYFCASSVGVSGTDTQYFGPGTRLTVL.

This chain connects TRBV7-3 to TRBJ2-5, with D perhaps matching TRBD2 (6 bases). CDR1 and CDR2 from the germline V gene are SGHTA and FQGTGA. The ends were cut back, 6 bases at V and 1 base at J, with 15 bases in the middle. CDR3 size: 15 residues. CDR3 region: CASSPLGGSQETQYF. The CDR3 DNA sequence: TGTGCCAGCAGTCCTCTTGGGGGGTCCCAAGAGACCCAGTACTTC.

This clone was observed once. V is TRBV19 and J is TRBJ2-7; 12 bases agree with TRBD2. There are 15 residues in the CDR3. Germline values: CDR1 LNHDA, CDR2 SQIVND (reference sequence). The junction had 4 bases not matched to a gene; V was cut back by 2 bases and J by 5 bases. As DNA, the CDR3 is TGTGCCAGTAGTATACGACTAGCGGGAGACAACGAGCAGTACTTC. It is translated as CASSIRLAGDNEQYF.

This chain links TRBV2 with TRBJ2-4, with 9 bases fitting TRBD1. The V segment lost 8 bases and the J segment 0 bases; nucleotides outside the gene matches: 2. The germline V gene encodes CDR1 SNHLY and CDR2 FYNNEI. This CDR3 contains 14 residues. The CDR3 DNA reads TGTGCCAGCGGGACAGGGCAAGCCAAAAACATTCAGTACTTC. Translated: CASGTGQAKNIQYF.

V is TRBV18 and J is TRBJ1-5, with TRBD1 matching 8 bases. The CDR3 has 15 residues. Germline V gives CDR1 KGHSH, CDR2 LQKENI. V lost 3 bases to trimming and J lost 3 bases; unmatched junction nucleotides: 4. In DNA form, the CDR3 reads TGTGCCAGCTCACCGGGGGACAGGATCAATCAGCCCCAGCATTTT. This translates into CASSPGDRINQPQHF.

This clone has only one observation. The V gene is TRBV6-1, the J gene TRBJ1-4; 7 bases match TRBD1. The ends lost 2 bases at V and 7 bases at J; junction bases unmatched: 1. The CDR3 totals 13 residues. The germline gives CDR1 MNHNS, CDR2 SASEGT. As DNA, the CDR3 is TGTGCCAGCAGTGAACGACAGGGTGAAAAACTGTTTTTT. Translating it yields CASSERQGEKLFF.

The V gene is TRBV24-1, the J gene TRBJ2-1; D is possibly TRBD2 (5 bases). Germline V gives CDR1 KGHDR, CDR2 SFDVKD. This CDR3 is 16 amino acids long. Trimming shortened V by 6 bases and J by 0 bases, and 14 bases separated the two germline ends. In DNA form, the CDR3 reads TGTGCCACCAGTAGTAGATCGGGGAGCTCCTACAATGAGCAGTTCTTC. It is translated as CATSSRSGSSYNEQFF.

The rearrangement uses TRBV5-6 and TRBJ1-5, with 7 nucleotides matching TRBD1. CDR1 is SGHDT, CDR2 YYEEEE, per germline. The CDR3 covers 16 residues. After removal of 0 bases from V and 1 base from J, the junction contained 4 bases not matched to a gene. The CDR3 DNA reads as TGTGCCAGCAGCTTGGCCGGAGGGGGCAGCAATCAGCCCCAGCATTTT. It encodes CASSLAGGGSNQPQHF.

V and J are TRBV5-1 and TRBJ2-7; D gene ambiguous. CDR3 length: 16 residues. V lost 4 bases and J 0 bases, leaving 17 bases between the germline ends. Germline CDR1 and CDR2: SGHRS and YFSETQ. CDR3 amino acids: CASSRDGATPSYEQYF. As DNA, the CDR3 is TGCGCCAGCAGCCGAGACGGAGCAACTCCCTCCTACGAGCAGTACTTC.

The chain's CDR3 is CASSQVRQGPSPLHF. The CDR3 DNA is TGTGCCAGCAGCCAAGTAAGACAAGGCCCATCACCCCTCCACTTT. The chain combines TRBV14 with TRBJ1-6; no definite D call. Germline V CDR1 and CDR2: SGHDN, FVKESK. This CDR3 is 15 amino acids long. The V gene lost 1 base and the J gene lost 10 bases, with 14 bases spanning the gap.